The clone carrying this T cell receptor (beta chain) has only a few counts. Antigen specificity is unknown. The record originates from a study of vaccination and CD4 T cells after COVID-19. Overall study context: In the control cultures, a CEFX pool, an HIV-1 Nef pool, or no peptide was supplied.

The study, taken as a whole, reports: The median number of SARS-CoV-2-reactive clonotypes increased from roughly 19 to 38, a change that did not reach significance.

The treatment is: roughly nine-day PBMC culture with coronavirus spike peptide pools or control peptides (ViraFEST assay). Once obtained from cultured CD4+ T cells, the DNA was sequenced using the Oncomine TCR Beta short-read assay. From the PCR reads, TCRdb called clonotypes with MiXCR, one entry per CDR3 protein. In the table there are some 12,000 distinct CDR3 sequences, roughly 29% of which are singletons. Germline CDR1 is SGHTA and CDR2 is FQGNSA. V was pared by 0 bases and J by 1 base, with 2 bases between. This CDR3 contains 13 residues. The clonotype comes from a human donor who had recovered from COVID-19. The J gene is TRBJ2-3, the V gene TRBV7-2; D unclear. The specimen comprised CD4+ T cells from blood, cultured in vitro, sampled after SARS-CoV-2 vaccination. The CDR3 coding sequence is TGTGCCAGCAGCTTAGCCCGCACAGATACGCAGTATTTT. Its protein is CASSLARTDTQYF.